This paragraph reports one T cell receptor (beta chain). The antigen remains unidentified. The table came from immunoSEQ multiplex PCR; TCRdb's copy has only in-frame clones and leaves some out. The data contain tens of thousands of clones, approximately 78% of them seen just once; the ten biggest clones take up 2.5%. The data were taken from a study of T cells in narcolepsy. The wider study: Healthy controls were enrolled alongside patients with narcolepsy type 1 or type 2.

Study results and caveats: Autoreactive HCRT-specific and TRIB2-specific clonotypes were marked in same-patient CSF-versus-blood CD4+ comparisons. Some memory CD4+ repertoires had no autoreactive clone sequences. Reportedly, autoreactive clonotypes were serially detected in patients' blood but not controls'.

The origin of this receptor is a human donor with narcolepsy. Sequencing was carried out using CD45RA- memory CD4+ T cells from PBMCs.

This CDR3 is CASSPGTSGGNEQFF. CDR3 bases: TGTGCCAGCAGTCCCGGGACTAGCGGGGGGAATGAGCAGTTCTTC. The chain employs TRBV11-2 and TRBJ2-1; 15 positions match TRBD2. Germline V gene data show CDR1 as SGHAT and CDR2 as FQNNGV. J was trimmed by 7 bases and V by 6 bases; bases with no gene match: 4. This CDR3 contains 15 residues. Using reference TRBV11-2 and TRBJ2-1 for the parts outside the CDR3, the full variable domain is EAGVAQSPRYKIIEKRQSVAFWCNPISGHATLYWYQQILGQGPKLLIQFQNNGVVDDSQLPKDRFSAERLKGVDSTLKIQPAKLEDSAVYLCASSPGTSGGNEQFFGPGTRLTVL.